This entry lists 7 T cell receptor beta chains sequenced from one sample in a study of cytomegalovirus exposure and HLA in healthy donors. The PCR made use of 60 Vbeta and 13 Jbeta primers. Some clones are missing from TCRdb's copy, which holds only in-frame ones; the method was immunoSEQ multiplex PCR. This sample carries roughly 31,000 clones, with 0.55% to 0.75% going to the ten biggest clones. Source material: PBMCs. The receptors were gathered from a man in his thirties or forties in good health and CMV-seronegative.

CDR3 in amino acids: CASNRGIQETQYF. The CDR3 nucleotides read TGTGCCAGCAACCGGGGGATCCAAGAGACCCAGTACTTC. The chain is built from TRBV7-8 and TRBJ2-5; tentatively, D is TRBD2 (6 bases). The CDR3 extends over 13 amino acids. V lost 7 bases, J lost 1 base, and 10 bases lay in between. CDR1 is SGHVS, CDR2 FQNEAQ, per germline.

This rearrangement joins TRBV30 to TRBJ1-6; possible D gene TRBD1, 5 bases. The V gene's germline CDR1 is GTSNPN and CDR2 SVGIG (reference sequence). V gave up 5 bases and J gave up 7 bases, with 9 bases separating them. The CDR3 covers 12 residues. CDR3 coding DNA: TGTGCCTGGGGGCGGACAAATTCACCCCTCCACTTT. Translation: CAWGRTNSPLHF. Full variable domain (rest looked up from reference TRBV30 and TRBJ1-6): SQTIHQWPATLVQPVGSPLSLECTVEGTSNPNLYWYRQAAGRGLQLLFYSVGIGQISSEVPQNLSASRPQDRQFILSSKKLLLSDSGFYLCAWGRTNSPLHFGNGTRLTVT.

This chain links TRBV7-9 with TRBJ2-7, with 7 bases fitting TRBD2. The J call is in doubt because the DNA end fits TRBJ2-5 better. The CDR3 length is 15 residues. Looked up from germline, CDR1 is SEHNR and CDR2 is FQNEAQ (reference sequence). CDR3 nucleotide sequence: TGTGCCAGCAGCACCAGGGACTTCGGGAGGGAGACCCAGTACTTC. Its translation: CASSTRDFGRETQYF.

V and J are TRBV6-1 and TRBJ1-4; 8 nucleotides line up with TRBD1. Germline V lookup: CDR1 MNHNS, CDR2 SASEGT. J gave up 7 bases and V 4 bases, and 2 bases lay outside the gene matches. This CDR3 has 13 residues. CDR3 protein: CASSVTGVEKLFF. DNA of the CDR3: TGTGCCAGCAGTGTGACAGGGGTTGAAAAACTGTTTTTT.

This sequence joins TRBV28 and TRBJ2-1; a possible D gene is TRBD2 (7 bases). Trimming left V 8 bases short and J 7 bases short, with 18 bases between. Looked up from germline, CDR1 is MDHEN and CDR2 is SYDVKM. This CDR3 has 14 residues. Here the CDR3 DNA reads TGTGCCAGCTTCGAGGGGGGGAGAGGGAATGAGCAGTTCTTC. Translation: CASFEGGRGNEQFF.

This chain links TRBV19 with TRBJ2-7, with a tentative D call TRBD1 (6 bases). The CDR3 consists of 15 residues. In germline, CDR1 is LNHDA, CDR2 SQIVND (reference sequence). Trimming left V 5 bases short and J 0 bases short, with 14 bases between. This CDR3 reads CASSLQGRSSYEQYF. The DNA of the CDR3 is TGTGCCAGTAGTTTACAGGGCAGGAGCTCCTACGAGCAGTACTTC.

The rearrangement uses TRBV23-1 and TRBJ1-6, with TRBD1 identical over 8 bases. TRBV23-1 is placed among ORFs of uncertain function. The CDR3 runs to 18 residues. V was pared by 2 bases and J by 9 bases, with 15 bases of the junction left unmatched. The CDR3 sequence is CASSQPIPPDRERSPLHF. CDR3 in DNA: TGCGCCAGCAGTCAACCAATTCCACCGGACAGGGAACGTTCACCCCTCCACTTT.